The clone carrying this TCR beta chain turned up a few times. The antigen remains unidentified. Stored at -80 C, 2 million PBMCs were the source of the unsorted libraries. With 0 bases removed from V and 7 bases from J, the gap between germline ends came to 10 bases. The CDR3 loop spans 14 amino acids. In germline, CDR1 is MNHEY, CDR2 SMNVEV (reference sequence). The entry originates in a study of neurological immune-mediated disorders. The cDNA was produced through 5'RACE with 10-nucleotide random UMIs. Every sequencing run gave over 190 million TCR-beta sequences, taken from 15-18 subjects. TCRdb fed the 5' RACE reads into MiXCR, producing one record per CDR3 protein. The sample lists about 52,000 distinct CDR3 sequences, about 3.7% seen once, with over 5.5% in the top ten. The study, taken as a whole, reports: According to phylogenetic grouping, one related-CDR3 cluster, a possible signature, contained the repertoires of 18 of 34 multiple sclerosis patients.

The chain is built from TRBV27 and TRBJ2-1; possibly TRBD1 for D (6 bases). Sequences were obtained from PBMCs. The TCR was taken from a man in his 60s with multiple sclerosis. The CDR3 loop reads CASSLSGAGNEQFF. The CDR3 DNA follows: TGTGCCAGCAGTTTATCGGGGGCAGGAAATGAGCAGTTCTTC.